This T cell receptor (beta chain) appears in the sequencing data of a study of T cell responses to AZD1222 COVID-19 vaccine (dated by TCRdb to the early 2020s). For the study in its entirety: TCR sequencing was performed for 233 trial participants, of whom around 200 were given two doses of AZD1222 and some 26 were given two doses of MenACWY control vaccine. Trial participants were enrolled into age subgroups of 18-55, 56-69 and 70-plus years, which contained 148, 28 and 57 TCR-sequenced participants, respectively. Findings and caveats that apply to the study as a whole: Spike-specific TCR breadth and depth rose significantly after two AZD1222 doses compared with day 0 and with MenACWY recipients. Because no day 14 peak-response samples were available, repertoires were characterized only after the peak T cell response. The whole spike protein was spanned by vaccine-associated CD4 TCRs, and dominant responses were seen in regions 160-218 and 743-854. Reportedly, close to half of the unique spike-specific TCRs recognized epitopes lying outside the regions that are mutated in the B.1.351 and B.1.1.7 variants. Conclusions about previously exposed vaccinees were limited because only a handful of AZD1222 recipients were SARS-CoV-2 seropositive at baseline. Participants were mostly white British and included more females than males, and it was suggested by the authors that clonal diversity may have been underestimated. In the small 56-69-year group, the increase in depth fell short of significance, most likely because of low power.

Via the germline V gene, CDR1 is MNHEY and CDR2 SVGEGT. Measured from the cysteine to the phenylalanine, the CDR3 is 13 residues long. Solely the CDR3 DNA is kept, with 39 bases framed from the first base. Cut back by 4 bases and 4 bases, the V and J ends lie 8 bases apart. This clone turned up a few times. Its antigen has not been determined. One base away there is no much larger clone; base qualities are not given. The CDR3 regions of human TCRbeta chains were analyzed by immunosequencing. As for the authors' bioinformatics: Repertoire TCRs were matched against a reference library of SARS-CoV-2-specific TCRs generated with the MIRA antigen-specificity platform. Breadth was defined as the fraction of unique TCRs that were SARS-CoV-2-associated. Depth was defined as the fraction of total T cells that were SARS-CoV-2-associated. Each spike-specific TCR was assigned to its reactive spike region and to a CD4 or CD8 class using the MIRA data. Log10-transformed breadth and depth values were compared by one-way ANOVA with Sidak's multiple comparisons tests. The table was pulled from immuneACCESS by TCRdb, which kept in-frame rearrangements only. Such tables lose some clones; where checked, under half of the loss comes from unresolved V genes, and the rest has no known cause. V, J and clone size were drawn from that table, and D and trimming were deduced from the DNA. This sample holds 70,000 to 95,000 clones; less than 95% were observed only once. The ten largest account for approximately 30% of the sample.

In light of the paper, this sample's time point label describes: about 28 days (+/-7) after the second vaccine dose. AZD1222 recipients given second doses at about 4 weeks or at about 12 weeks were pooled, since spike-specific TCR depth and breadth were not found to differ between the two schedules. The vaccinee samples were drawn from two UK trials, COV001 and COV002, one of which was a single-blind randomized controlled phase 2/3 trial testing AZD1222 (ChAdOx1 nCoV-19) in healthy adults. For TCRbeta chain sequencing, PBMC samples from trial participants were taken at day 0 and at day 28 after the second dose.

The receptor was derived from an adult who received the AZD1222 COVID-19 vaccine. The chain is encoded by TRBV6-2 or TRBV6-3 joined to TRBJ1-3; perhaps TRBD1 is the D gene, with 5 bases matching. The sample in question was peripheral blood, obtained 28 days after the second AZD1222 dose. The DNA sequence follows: TGTGCCAGCAGTTTGGGGGTCGGAAACACCATATATTTT. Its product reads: CASSLGVGNTIYF.